The following is a TCR beta chain sequence with its context. Losses at the gene ends were 5 bases for V and 2 bases for J; bases not matched to a gene: 6. This CDR3 spans 14 amino acids. Germline CDR1 reads SGDLS; CDR2 reads YYNGEE. This sample was included in a study of Ad26.COV2.S vaccination and SARS-CoV-2 variants. Indicated treatment: about 20 received Ad26.COV2.S at low or high dose, single or two shots; about 5 received placebo; per-sample allocation not given. Samples came from day 63 after the first vaccine or placebo injection. Ad26 vector vaccine expressed Wuhan-strain SARS-CoV-2 spike. Generated by immunoSEQ multiplex PCR, the TCRdb table keeps only in-frame clones and is missing some. The sample has approximately 280,000 clones; about 89% are singletons.

This rearrangement joins TRBV9 to TRBJ1-2; TRBD1 agrees at 7 bases. Sequenced here: peripheral blood, sampled in a trial of Ad26.COV2.S vaccine versus placebo. This TCR was recovered from a person aged 18-60 years who received the Ad26.COV2.S COVID-19 vaccine or a placebo. The CDR3 coding sequence is TGTGCCAGCAGGAATGACAGGGACAACTATGGCTACACCTTC. This sequence encodes CASRNDRDNYGYTF. Looking up the rest from reference TRBV9 and TRBJ1-2 gives the full variable domain: DSGVTQTPKHLITATGQRVTLRCSPRSGDLSVYWYQQSLDQGLQFLIQYYNGEERAKGNILERFSAQQFPDLHSELNLSSLELGDSALYFCASRNDRDNYGYTFGSGTRLTVV.